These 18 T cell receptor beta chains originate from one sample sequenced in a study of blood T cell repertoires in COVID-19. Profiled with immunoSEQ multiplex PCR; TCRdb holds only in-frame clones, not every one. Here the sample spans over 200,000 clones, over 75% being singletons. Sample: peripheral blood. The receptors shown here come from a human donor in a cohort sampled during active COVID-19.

The CDR3 DNA sequence: TGCGCCAGCAGTGTCGCGGCTCTACCCTACGAGCAGTACTTC. This encodes CASSVAALPYEQYF. The chain employs TRBV10-2 and TRBJ2-7; D gene unclear. The CDR3 loop spans 14 amino acids. Trimming removed 4 bases at V and 2 bases at J, with 12 bases between. CDR1 and CDR2 (germline): WSHSY, SAAADI.

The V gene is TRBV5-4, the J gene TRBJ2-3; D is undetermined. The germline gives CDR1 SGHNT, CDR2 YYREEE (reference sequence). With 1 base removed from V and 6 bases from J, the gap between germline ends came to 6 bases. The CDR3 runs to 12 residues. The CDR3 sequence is CASSLFSDTQYF. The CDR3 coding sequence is TGTGCCAGCAGCTTGTTTTCGGATACGCAGTATTTT.

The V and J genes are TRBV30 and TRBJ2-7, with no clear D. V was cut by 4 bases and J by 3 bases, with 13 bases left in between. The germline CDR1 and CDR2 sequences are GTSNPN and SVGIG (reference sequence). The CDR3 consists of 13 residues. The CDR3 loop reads CAWKSERIYEQYF. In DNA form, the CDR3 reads TGTGCCTGGAAAAGCGAGAGGATCTACGAGCAGTACTTC.

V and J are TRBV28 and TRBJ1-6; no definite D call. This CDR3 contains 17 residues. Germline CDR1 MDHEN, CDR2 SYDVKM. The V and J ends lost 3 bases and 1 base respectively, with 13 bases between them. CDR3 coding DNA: TGTGCCAGCAGTTTGAGCCAGGTTGGATCCTATAATTCACCCCTCCACTTT. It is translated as CASSLSQVGSYNSPLHF.

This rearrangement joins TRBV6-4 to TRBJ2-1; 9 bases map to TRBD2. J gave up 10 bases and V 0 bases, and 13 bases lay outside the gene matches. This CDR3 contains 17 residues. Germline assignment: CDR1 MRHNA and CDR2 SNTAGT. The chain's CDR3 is CASSDSRLAGRSREQFF. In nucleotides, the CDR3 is TGTGCCAGCAGTGACTCCCGGCTAGCGGGACGATCGCGGGAGCAGTTCTTC.

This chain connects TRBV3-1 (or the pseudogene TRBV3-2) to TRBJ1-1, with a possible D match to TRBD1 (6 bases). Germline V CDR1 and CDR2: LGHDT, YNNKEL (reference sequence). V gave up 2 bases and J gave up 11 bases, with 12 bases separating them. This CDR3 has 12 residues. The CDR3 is CASSQNRAWAFF. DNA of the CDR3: TGTGCCAGCAGCCAAAACAGGGCGTGGGCTTTCTTT.

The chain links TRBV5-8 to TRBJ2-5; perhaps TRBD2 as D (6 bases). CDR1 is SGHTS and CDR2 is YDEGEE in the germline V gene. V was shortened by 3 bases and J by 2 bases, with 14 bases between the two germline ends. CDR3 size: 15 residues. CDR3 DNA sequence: TGTGCCAGCAGCTCGATGCGGGGAGGACAAGAGACCCAGTACTTC. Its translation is CASSSMRGGQETQYF.

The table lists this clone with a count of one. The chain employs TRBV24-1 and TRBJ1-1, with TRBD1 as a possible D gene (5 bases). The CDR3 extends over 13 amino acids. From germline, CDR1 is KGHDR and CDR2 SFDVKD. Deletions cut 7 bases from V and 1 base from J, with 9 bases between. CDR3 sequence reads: CATRLQGNTEAFF. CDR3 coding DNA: TGTGCCACCAGGCTTCAGGGGAACACTGAAGCTTTCTTT.

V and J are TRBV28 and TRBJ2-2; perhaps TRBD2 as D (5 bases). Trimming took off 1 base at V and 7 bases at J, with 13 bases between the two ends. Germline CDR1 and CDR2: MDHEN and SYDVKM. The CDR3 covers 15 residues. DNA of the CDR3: TGTGCCAGCAGTTTATTCTGGGGAGAAGGCGGGGAGCTGTTTTTT. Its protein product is CASSLFWGEGGELFF. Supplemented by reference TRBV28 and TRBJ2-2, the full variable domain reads DVKVTQSSRYLVKRTGEKVFLECVQDMDHENMFWYRQDPGLGLRLIYFSYDVKMKEKGDIPEGYSVSREKKERFSLILESASTNQTSMYLCASSLFWGEGGELFFGEGSRLTVL.

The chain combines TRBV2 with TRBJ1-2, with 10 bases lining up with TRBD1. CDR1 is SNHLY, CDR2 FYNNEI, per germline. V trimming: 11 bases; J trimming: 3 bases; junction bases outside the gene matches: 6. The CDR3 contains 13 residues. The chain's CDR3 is CAGGQGRDYGYTF. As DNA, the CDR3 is TGTGCCGGGGGACAGGGGAGGGACTATGGCTACACCTTC.

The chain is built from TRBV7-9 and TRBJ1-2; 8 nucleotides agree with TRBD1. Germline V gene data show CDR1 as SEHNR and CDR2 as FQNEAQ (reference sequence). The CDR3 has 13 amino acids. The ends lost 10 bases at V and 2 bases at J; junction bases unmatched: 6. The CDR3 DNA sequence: TGTGCCACCCAAAGGACAGGGAACTATGGCTACACCTTC. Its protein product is CATQRTGNYGYTF. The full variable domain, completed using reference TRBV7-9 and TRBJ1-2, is DTGVSQNPRHKITKRGQNVTFRCDPISEHNRLYWYRQTLGQGPEFLTYFQNEAQLEKSRLLSDRFSAERPKGSFSTLEIQRTEQGDSAMYLCATQRTGNYGYTFGSGTRLTVV.

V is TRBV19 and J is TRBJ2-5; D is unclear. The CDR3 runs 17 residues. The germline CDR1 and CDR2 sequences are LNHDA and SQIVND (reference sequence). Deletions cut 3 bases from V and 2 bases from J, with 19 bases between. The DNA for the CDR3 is TGTGCCAGTAGTATTCGTTTTATCGCTTACCTACAAGAGACCCAGTACTTC. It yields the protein CASSIRFIAYLQETQYF. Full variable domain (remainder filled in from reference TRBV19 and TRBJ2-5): DGGITQSPKYLFRKEGQNVTLSCEQNLNHDAMYWYRQDPGQGLRLIYYSQIVNDFQKGDIAEGYSVSREKKESFPLTVTSAQKNPTAFYLCASSIRFIAYLQETQYFGPGTRLLVL.

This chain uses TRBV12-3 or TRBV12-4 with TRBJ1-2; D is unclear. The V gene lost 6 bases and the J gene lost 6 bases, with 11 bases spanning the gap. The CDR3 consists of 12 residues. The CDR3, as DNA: TGTGCCAGCAGCCTGGAGGGTGATGGCTACACCTTC. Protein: CASSLEGDGYTF.

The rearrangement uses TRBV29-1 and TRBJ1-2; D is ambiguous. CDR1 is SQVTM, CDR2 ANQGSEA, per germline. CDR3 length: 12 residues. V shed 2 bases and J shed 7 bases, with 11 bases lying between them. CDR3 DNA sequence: TGCAGCGTTGAAAGGTATCGGGTTGGCTACACCTTC. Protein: CSVERYRVGYTF.

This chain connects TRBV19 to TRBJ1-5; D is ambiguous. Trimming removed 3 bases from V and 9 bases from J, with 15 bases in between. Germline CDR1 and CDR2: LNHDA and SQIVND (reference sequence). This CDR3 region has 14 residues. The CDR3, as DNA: TGTGCCAGTAGTATGGGCCCAGAAAGTCGGCCCCAGCATTTT. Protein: CASSMGPESRPQHF.

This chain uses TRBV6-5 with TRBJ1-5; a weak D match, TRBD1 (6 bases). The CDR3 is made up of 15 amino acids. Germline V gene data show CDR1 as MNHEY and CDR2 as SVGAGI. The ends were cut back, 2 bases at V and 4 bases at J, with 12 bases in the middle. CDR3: CASSYVGGANQPQHF. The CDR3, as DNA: TGTGCCAGCAGTTACGTCGGGGGGGCGAATCAGCCCCAGCATTTT.

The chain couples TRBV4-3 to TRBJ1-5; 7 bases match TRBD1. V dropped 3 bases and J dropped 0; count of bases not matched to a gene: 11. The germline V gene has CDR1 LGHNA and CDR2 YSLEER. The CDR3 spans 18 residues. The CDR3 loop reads CASSQFMGTEDSNQPQHF. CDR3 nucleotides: TGCGCCAGCAGCCAGTTTATGGGGACAGAAGATAGCAATCAGCCCCAGCATTTT.

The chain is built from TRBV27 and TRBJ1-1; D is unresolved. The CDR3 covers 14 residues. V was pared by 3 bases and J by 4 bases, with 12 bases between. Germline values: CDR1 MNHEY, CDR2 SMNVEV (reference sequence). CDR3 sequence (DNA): TGTGCCAGCAGTTTGAGACCCCCGGGCACTGAAGCTTTCTTT. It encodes CASSLRPPGTEAFF.